This is a list of T cell receptor beta chains from one sample in a study of cytomegalovirus exposure and HLA in healthy donors. Assay: immunoSEQ multiplex PCR; the TCRdb copy retains only in-frame clones and omits some. The repertoire includes more than 45,000 clones, 89% of them detected once, and more than 14% sits in the top ten. Sequenced: PBMCs. These TCRs come from a woman aged 18-29 years in good health and CMV-seronegative. The CDR3 runs from the conserved cysteine through the conserved F or W. The D gene is left open where the match is weak. The size of a clone is reported for some rows only, either as once, few or many, or as a class for expanded clones.

V	size	D	J	DNA	CDR3
TRBV19	-	-	TRBJ2-5	TGTGCCAGTAGTATAGCTACAGACCGAGAGACCCAGTACTTC	CASSIATDRETQYF
TRBV27	-	-	TRBJ1-4	TGTGCCAGCAGCCGCCTAAATTTCGGGCAACAGGGTGAAAAACTGTTTTTT	CASSRLNFGQQGEKLFF
TRBV4-3	-	-	TRBJ2-7	TGCGCCAGCAGTCAAACCCTAGAAGAGAGCGCCGAGCAGTACTTC	CASSQTLEESAEQYF
TRBV4-3	-	-	TRBJ1-1	TGCGCCAGCAGCCAAGAGGGGTTCTCGGGGGGAGGTACTGAAGCTTTCTTT	CASSQEGFSGGGTEAFF
TRBV19	-	TRBD2	TRBJ2-7	TGTGCCAGTAGTCCCGGGACTAGCGGGAACTACGAGCAGTACTTC	CASSPGTSGNYEQYF
TRBV4-3	-	-	TRBJ2-2	TGCGCCAGCAGCCAATTAATTAACACCGGGGAGCTGTTTTTT	CASSQLINTGELFF
TRBV19	-	-	TRBJ1-5	TGTGCCAGTAGTGGTCAGGGATCGATGTGGAATCAGCCCCAGCATTTT	CASSGQGSMWNQPQHF
TRBV7-2	-	TRBD1	TRBJ2-1	TGTGCCAGCAGCCCCATCTCCGGGACAGGGTACAATGAGCAGTTCTTC	CASSPISGTGYNEQFF
TRBV27	-	-	TRBJ2-7	TGTGCCAGCAGTCCCGGGGCTCGAGGGGGCGAGCAGTACTTC	CASSPGARGGEQYF
TRBV6-5	-	-	TRBJ1-2	TGTGCCAGCAGACGTAGACAGGACACTAACTATGGCTACACCTTC	CASRRRQDTNYGYTF
TRBV5-1	-	TRBD1	TRBJ2-7	TGCGCCAGCAGTGAGGGGGCGCCTCCACGCGAGCAGTACTTC	CASSEGAPPREQYF
TRBV7-6	-	-	TRBJ1-5	TGTGCCAGCAGCTTAGCTTCAGGGATGAATCAGCCCCAGCATTTT	CASSLASGMNQPQHF
TRBV28	-	-	TRBJ1-2	TGTGCCAGCAGTCTTGGGGGCGGCTACACCTTC	CASSLGGGYTF
TRBV30	-	-	TRBJ1-5	TGTGCCTGGAGTCGGGGGGGAGGTCAGCCCCAGCATTTT	CAWSRGGGQPQHF
TRBV5-1	-	-	TRBJ2-1	TGCGCCAGCAGCTTCGGGACAAGGGGTCAGTTCTTC	CASSFGTRGQFF
TRBV28	-	TRBD1	TRBJ2-2	TGTGCCAGCAGTCCCGCCACAGGGGTGGCCGGGGAGCTGTTTTTT	CASSPATGVAGELFF
TRBV19	-	TRBD1	TRBJ2-7	TGTGCCAGTAGTTTAAGGACAGGGGAGAACTACGAGCAGTACTTC	CASSLRTGENYEQYF
TRBV30	-	TRBD2	TRBJ2-3	TGTGCCTGGAGTCCCACTCGTGGACTAGCGGGGGGTCCCAACACAGATACGCAGTATTTT	CAWSPTRGLAGGPNTDTQYF
TRBV5-1	-	-	TRBJ1-1	TGCGCCAGCAGCTTGGACAGGGCAGCGGACACTGAAGCTTTCTTT	CASSLDRAADTEAFF
TRBV7-9	-	TRBD2	TRBJ2-7	TGTGCCAGCAGCTTTATAGCGGGGGGGCACTACGAGCAGTACTTC	CASSFIAGGHYEQYF
TRBV5-1	-	-	TRBJ2-7	TGCGCCAGCAGCCTGCTGCGGCTGCAGGGGCCCTACGAGCAGTACTTC	CASSLLRLQGPYEQYF
TRBV7-3	few	TRBD2	TRBJ2-1	TGTGCCAGCAGCTTAGACCTAGCGGGGAGCGGTGAGCAGTTCTTC	CASSLDLAGSGEQFF
TRBV28	-	TRBD1	TRBJ1-2	TGTGCCAGCAGTTTATCCGCAGGGGGCTTGGGCTACACCTTC	CASSLSAGGLGYTF
TRBV29-1	-	-	TRBJ2-5	TGCAGCGTTGCGGCGGGCCAAGAGACCCAGTACTTC	CSVAAGQETQYF
TRBV5-6	-	-	TRBJ2-2	TGTGCCAGCAGCTTGGCGGACTGGAACACCGGGGAGCTGTTTTTT	CASSLADWNTGELFF
TRBV6-6	-	-	TRBJ1-5	TGTGCCAGCAGTTACGCCGACAGACATAGCAATCAGCCCCAGCATTTT	CASSYADRHSNQPQHF
TRBV18	-	-	TRBJ2-1	TGTGCCAGCTCACCAGGGGGCAGGGTAAATGAGCAGTTCTTC	CASSPGGRVNEQFF
TRBV5-1	-	-	TRBJ2-7	TGCGCCAGCAGCTTAGGGCAGGGCGACGACGAGCAGTACTTC	CASSLGQGDDEQYF
TRBV7-6	-	-	TRBJ2-7	TGTGCCAGCAGCCCTAGGGGGGGGGAGCAGTACTTC	CASSPRGGEQYF
TRBV9	-	TRBD2	TRBJ2-2	TGTGCCAGCAGCGGGACTAGCGGGGAGAACACCGGGGAGCTGTTTTTT	CASSGTSGENTGELFF
TRBV19	-	-	TRBJ2-4	TGTGCCAGTACCGACACCTTAGCCAAAAACATTCAGTACTTC	CASTDTLAKNIQYF
TRBV12-5	-	-	TRBJ2-5	TGTGCTAGTGGTATCGCAGGGGGGGAGACCCAGTACTTC	CASGIAGGETQYF
TRBV10-3	-	-	TRBJ1-5	TGTGCCATCAGTGAGAGAGGGGGGGTTCAGCCCCAGCATTTT	CAISERGGVQPQHF
TRBV11-2	-	TRBD2	TRBJ2-7	TGTGCCAGCAGCGACCGGGACGGGGGGATCTACGAGCAGTACTTC	CASSDRDGGIYEQYF
TRBV10-3	-	-	TRBJ1-2	TGTGCCATCAGTGACAGGGCCAAAGACTATGGCTACACCTTC	CAISDRAKDYGYTF